A selection of T cell receptor beta chains follows, all from one sample in a study of regulatory T cells in long-lasting Graves disease. One entry per CDR3 protein results from TCRdb running MiXCR on the multiplex PCR reads. This table has a few hundred thousand distinct CDR3 sequences, about 20% appearing once. The same data also went into a second study, on T cells in Graves' hyperthyroidism and ophthalmopathy.

The source material was peripheral blood mononuclear cells (PBMCs), sampled at new diagnosis, from a patient treated with antithyroid drugs. Receptors originate from a young woman with Graves disease. The CDR3 runs from the conserved cysteine through the conserved F or W. D genes are given only for firm matches. Clone size is shown for a subset of rows, as once, few, many or a class of expanded clone.

>few|TRBV19|-|TRBJ2-1
TGTGCCAGTAGTAGTGGAGGGGGCATGAATCTGGGGCAGTTCTTC
CASSSGGGMNLGQFF
>-|TRBV7-9|-|TRBJ2-1
TGTGCCAGCAGCAACCCACTCCCGGTTGAGCAGTTCTTC
CASSNPLPVEQFF
>many|TRBV6-1|-|TRBJ1-1
TGTGCCAGCAGACCCCCCCAGGGGACTGAAGCTTTCTTT
CASRPPQGTEAFF
>many|TRBV12-5|-|TRBJ1-1
TGTGCTAGTGGTTTGGTGGTTACAGGTACTTTGAACACTGAAGCTTTCTTT
CASGLVVTGTLNTEAFF
>many|TRBV13|-|TRBJ2-7
TGTGCCAGCAGCTTATGGGGCCGCGGAATCTCCTACGAGCAGTACTTC
CASSLWGRGISYEQYF
>many|TRBV12-3/TRBV12-4|TRBD1|TRBJ1-6
TGTGCCAGCAGACTAGGACAGGGAGGGAATTCACCCCTCCACTTT
CASRLGQGGNSPLHF
>few|TRBV7-8|-|TRBJ2-1
TGTGCCAGCAGCTACGAGAGGAGCTCCTACAATGAGCAGTTCTTC
CASSYERSSYNEQFF
>many|TRBV2|-|TRBJ1-1
TGTGCCAGCAGTGAGTGGGCCGGGCGAGGTGAAGCTTTCTTT
CASSEWAGRGEAFF
>few|TRBV18|-|TRBJ1-2
TGTGCCAGCTCACCCCGGGACGTCATTAACTATGGCTACACCTTC
CASSPRDVINYGYTF
>many|TRBV9|-|TRBJ2-2
TGTGCCAGCAGCGAACAGGGTCGGGGTACCGGGGAGCTGTTTTTT
CASSEQGRGTGELFF
>many|TRBV6-1|-|TRBJ1-2
TGTGCCAGCAGTGAAGGGGGGATTTATGGCTACACCTTC
CASSEGGIYGYTF
>many|TRBV7-6|-|TRBJ2-7
TGTGCCAGCAGCGACACAGGGACCTACGAGCAGTACTTC
CASSDTGTYEQYF
>many|TRBV20-1|TRBD1|TRBJ1-1
TGCAGTGCACATGGGACAGGGGTAATGAACACTGAAGCTTTCTTT
CSAHGTGVMNTEAFF
>many|TRBV10-3|TRBD2|TRBJ2-5
TGTGCCATCGCTAGCGGGGGCCCACAAGGAGGAGAGACCCAGTACTTC
CAIASGGPQGGETQYF
>-|TRBV9|-|TRBJ1-2
TGTGCCAGCAGCGTAGGACTCCCCCGGGACTATGGCTACACCTTC
CASSVGLPRDYGYTF
>many|TRBV12-3/TRBV12-4|-|TRBJ1-1
TGTGCCAGCAGTCTTTACGGGGAAATGAACACTGAAGCTTTCTTT
CASSLYGEMNTEAFF
>many|TRBV7-9|-|TRBJ1-1
TGTGCCAGCAGCCTCGGACAGCTAGAAGCTTTCTTT
CASSLGQLEAFF
>many|TRBV6-1|-|TRBJ1-1
TGTGCCAGCAGTGAACACCAGGGTGAAGCTTTCTTT
CASSEHQGEAFF
>many|TRBV2|TRBD2|TRBJ2-7
TGTGCCAGCAGTGAAGAGCGGGGGGCCTCCTACGAGCAGTACTTC
CASSEERGASYEQYF
>many|TRBV9|-|TRBJ2-3
TGTGCCAGCAGCGCTCAAAGGGTAGATACGCAGTATTTT
CASSAQRVDTQYF
>many|TRBV13|-|TRBJ2-7
TGTGCCAGCAGCACACGCGGAAACGAGCAGTACTTC
CASSTRGNEQYF
>many|TRBV7-7|-|TRBJ2-3
TGTGCTAGCAGCCAGGGACCAGAGGCAGATACGCAGTATTTT
CASSQGPEADTQYF
>many|TRBV5-6|-|TRBJ2-4
TGTGCCAGCAGCCGGGATGTCAAAAACATTCAGTACTTC
CASSRDVKNIQYF
>many|TRBV7-2|-|TRBJ1-1
TGTGCCAGCAGCTCTTACGCGGACGCCCTTTGGGCGATGAACACTGAAGCTTTCTTT
CASSSYADALWAMNTEAFF
>many|TRBV12-3/TRBV12-4|TRBD1|TRBJ2-5
TGTGCCAGCAGCAGCCGGGACAGGGAATCCCAAGAGACCCAGTACTTC
CASSSRDRESQETQYF
>many|TRBV7-2|-|TRBJ2-7
TGTGCCAGCAACCCCGGAGGGGGCTACGAGCAGTACTTC
CASNPGGGYEQYF
>-|TRBV28|TRBD1|TRBJ2-2
TGTGCCAGCAGGGACAGGGTGAACACCGGGGAGCTGTTTTTT
CASRDRVNTGELFF
>-|TRBV2|-|TRBJ2-7
TGTGCCAGCAATCCACGCAGAGGCTCCTCCTACGAGCAGTACTTC
CASNPRRGSSYEQYF
>many|TRBV5-6|-|TRBJ2-6
TGTGCCAGCAGCTTCCTCCTCTCTGGGGCCAACGTCCTGACTTTC
CASSFLLSGANVLTF
>many|TRBV9|-|TRBJ1-1
TGTGCCAGCAGCTCCAGGTTTGAAGACACTGAAGCTTTCTTT
CASSSRFEDTEAFF
>many|TRBV29-1|TRBD1|TRBJ2-3
TGCAGCGTTGGAGGGGGCGAGGCAGATACGCAGTATTTT
CSVGGGEADTQYF
>-|TRBV28|-|TRBJ1-5
TGTGCCAGCACTATCGCGACCGGTTGGCCCCAGCATTTT
CASTIATGWPQHF
>-|TRBV12-3/TRBV12-4|-|TRBJ1-1
TGTGCCAGCACCTGGGGATTGGACACTGAAGCTTTCTTT
CASTWGLDTEAFF
>few|TRBV9|-|TRBJ2-3
TGTGCCAGCAGCGTAGAGGATGGGGGGGCCTATACGCAGTATTTT
CASSVEDGGAYTQYF